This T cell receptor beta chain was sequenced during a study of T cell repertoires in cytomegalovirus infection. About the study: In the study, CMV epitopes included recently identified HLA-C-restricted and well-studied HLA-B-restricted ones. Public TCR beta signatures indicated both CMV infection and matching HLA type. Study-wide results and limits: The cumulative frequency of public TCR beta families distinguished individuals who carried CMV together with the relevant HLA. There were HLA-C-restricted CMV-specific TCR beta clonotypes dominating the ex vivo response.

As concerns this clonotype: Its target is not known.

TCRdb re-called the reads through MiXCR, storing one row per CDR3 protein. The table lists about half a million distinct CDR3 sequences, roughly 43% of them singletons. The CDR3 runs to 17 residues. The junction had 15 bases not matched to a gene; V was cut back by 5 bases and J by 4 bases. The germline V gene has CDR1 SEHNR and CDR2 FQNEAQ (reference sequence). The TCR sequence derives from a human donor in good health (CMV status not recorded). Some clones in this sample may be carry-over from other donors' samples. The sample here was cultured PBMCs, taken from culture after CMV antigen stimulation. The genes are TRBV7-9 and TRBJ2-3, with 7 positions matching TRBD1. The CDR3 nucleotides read TGTGCCAGCAGCCGACCTCCGAGGGGGCTGAGTTCAGATACGCAGTATTTT. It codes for CASSRPPRGLSSDTQYF.